This T cell receptor beta chain was retrieved from a study of CD8 T cells in Susac syndrome. Random hexamers were used to reverse transcribe 0.5 to 1 ug of RNA. An immunoSEQ multiplex PCR amplified TCR beta CDR3 over 54 Vbeta and 13 Jbeta. TCRdb re-called the immunoSEQ multiplex PCR reads through MiXCR, storing one row per CDR3 protein. The sample has around 130,000 distinct CDR3 sequences; 94% are singletons. Controls were healthy donors (matched for age and sex). The authors negatively isolated CD8+ and CD4+ T cells and FACS-enriched TEMRA cells. V shed 5 bases and J 5 bases; nucleotides not matched to a gene: 5. The CDR3 spans 12 residues. The germline V gene has CDR1 DFQATT and CDR2 SNEGSKA (reference sequence).

The sequenced sample was CD4+ T cells from PBMCs. The chain employs TRBV20-1 and TRBJ2-5, with 7 bases identical to TRBD1. The sequence came from a human donor in good health. CDR3 DNA sequence: TGCAGTGCTGACGACAGGGTGGAGACCCAGTACTTC. It is translated as CSADDRVETQYF.